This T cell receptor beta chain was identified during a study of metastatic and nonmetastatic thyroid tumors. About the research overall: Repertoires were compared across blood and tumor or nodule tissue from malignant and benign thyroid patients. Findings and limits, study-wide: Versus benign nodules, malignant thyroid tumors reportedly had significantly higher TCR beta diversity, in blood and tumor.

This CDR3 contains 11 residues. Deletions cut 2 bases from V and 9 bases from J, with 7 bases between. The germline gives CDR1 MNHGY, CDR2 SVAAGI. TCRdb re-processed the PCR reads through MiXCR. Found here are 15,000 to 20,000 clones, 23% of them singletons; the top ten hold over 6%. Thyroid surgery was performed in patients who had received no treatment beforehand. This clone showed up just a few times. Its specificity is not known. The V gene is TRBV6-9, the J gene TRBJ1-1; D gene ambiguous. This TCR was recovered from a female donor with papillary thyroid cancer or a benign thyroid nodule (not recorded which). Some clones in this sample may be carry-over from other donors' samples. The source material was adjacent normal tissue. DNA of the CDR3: TGTGCCAGCAGTTATGCAGGCAAAGCTTTCTTT. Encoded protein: CASSYAGKAFF.